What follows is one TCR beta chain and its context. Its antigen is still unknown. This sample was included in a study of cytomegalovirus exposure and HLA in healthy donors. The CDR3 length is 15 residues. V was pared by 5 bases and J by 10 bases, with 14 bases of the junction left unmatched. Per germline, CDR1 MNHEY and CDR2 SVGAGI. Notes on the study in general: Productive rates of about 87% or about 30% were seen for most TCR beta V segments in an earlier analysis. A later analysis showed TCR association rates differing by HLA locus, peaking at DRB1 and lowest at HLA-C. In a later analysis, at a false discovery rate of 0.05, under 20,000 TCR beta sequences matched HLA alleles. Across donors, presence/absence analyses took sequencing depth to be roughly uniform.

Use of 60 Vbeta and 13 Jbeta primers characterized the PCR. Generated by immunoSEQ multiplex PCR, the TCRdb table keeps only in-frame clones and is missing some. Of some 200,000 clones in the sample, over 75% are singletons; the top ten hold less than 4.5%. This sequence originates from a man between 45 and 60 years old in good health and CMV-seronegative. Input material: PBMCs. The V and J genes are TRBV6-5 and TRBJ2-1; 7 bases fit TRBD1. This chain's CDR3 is CASSKTARQGPEQFF. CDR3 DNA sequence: TGTGCCAGCAGTAAGACAGCACGACAGGGACCGGAGCAGTTCTTC.